This T cell receptor (beta chain) originates from a study of OX40 agonist ivuxolimab in advanced cancers. The germline V gene encodes CDR1 LNHNV and CDR2 YYDKDF (reference sequence). With 0 bases clipped from V and 3 bases from J, the junction kept 11 bases outside the gene matches. CDR3 length: 18 amino acids. Whole-study results and caveats: Doses of 0.1 to 3.0 mg/kg were accompanied by clonal expansion of CD4+ and CD8+ blood T cells by week 6.

The protocol was immunoSEQ multiplex PCR, while the TCRdb copy is restricted to in-frame clones and leaves out a portion. This sample has about 61,000 clones, with over 80% found just once. Patients were ineligible given autoimmune disease history or systemic immunosuppression. Concerning this clone: Its specificity is not known.

The chain carries TRBV15 and TRBJ1-5; 7 nucleotides line up with TRBD1. The TCR originated in an adult with an advanced solid tumor such as melanoma, head and neck, liver or kidney cancer. Sample: CD4+ or CD8+ T cells sorted from blood, taken in a trial of the OX40 agonist ivuxolimab. This chain's CDR3 is CATSRDTAGGISNQPQHF. The CDR3 DNA reads TGTGCCACCAGCAGAGATACCGCAGGGGGTATCTCCAATCAGCCCCAGCATTTT.